The 24 T cell receptor delta chains listed next were all sequenced from one sample in a study of γδ T cells in repeated Plasmodium falciparum infection. TCRdb reanalysed the multiplex PCR reads via CATT. The sample gives over 90,000 delta-chain clones, 0.75% to 1% of which show up once; roughly 9.5% is in the top ten. Bulk repertoires came from Vgamma9/Vdelta2+ or Vdelta2-negative gammadelta T cells flow-sorted from PBMC. The sequenced sample was gamma-delta T cells from blood. The receptors shown here come from a pool of human donors (malaria-infected and uninfected, not separated).

This clone was observed at least ten times. This sequence is one base from a far larger clone and is likely a read error. In the same sample, other DNA sequences code for this CDR3. This chain connects TRDV2 to TRDJ1; the match to TRDD3 covers 8 bases. Germline CDR1 GEAIGNYY, CDR2 EKD. The length of the CDR3 is 17 residues. CDR3 sequence (DNA): TGTGCCTGTGACACGGTACTGGGGGCCTCGTACACCGATAAGCTCATCTTT. Translation: CACDTVLGASYTDKLIF.

On this clone itself: The TCRdb record carries a much larger clone's protein, which differs from this DNA's translation at residue 12; a read error is the likely cause, and the protein listed here is the DNA translation. The gene calls are TRDV2 and TRDJ1; D not resolved. The J gene was missing in TCRdb and was found by matching the end of the DNA to germline. Germline values: CDR1 GEAIGNYY, CDR2 EKD. The CDR3 covers 16 residues. The CDR3 loop is CACDTVSHRYTNKLIF. The CDR3 DNA reads TGTGCCTGTGACACAGTGTCCCACCGCTACACCAATAAACTCATCTTT.

Remarks on this clone: The TCRdb record carries a much larger clone's protein, which differs from this DNA's translation at residue 10; a read error is the likely cause, and the protein listed here is the DNA translation. The chain uses TRDV1 and TRDJ1; possibly TRDD3 for D (5 bases). No J gene is reported in TCRdb; it was inferred here by comparing the DNA with germline. Between the trimmed V and J ends, which lost 9 bases and 0 bases, there was a span of 29 bases. The V gene's germline CDR1 is TSWWSYY and CDR2 QGS. CDR3 length equals 19 residues. The chain's CDR3 is CALAAPASARGRYTDKLIF. In DNA, the CDR3 is TGTGCTCTCGCCGCCCCAGCTTCAGCTAGGGGAAGGTACACCGATAAACTCATCTTT.

Note on this clone: This likely stems from a read error, as it lies one base from a far larger clone. Within the sample, other DNA sequences also encode this same CDR3. The rearrangement links TRDV1 to TRDJ1; 8 positions match TRDD3. TCRdb lists no J gene, so it was determined here by aligning the DNA to germline. The CDR3 runs to 18 residues. V was pared by 3 bases and J by 3 bases, with 15 bases of the junction left unmatched. Germline V gene data show CDR1 as TSWWSYY and CDR2 as QGS. CDR3: CALGDAFLSRDTADKLIF. The DNA of the CDR3 is TGTGCTCTTGGGGACGCTTTCCTGTCAAGGGATACGGCCGATAAACTCATCTTT.

This clone has only a few counts. The translation of this DNA and the TCRdb protein of a much larger clone differ at residue 13, probably owing to a read error; the protein shown here is translated from the DNA. The rearrangement uses TRDV1 and TRDJ1; 8 nucleotides agree with TRDD3. The germline CDR1 and CDR2 sequences are TSWWSYY and QGS. V shed 1 base and J 5 bases; nucleotides not matched to a gene: 21. The CDR3 runs 20 residues. The CDR3 DNA sequence: TGTGCTCTTGGGGAACGTGAGACGCAGTACTGGGGGGTAACTGAAGATAAACTCATCTTT. It is translated as CALGERETQYWGVTEDKLIF.

On this clone: This likely traces to a read error, being one base from a far larger clone. Other DNA sequences within the sample encode an identical CDR3. The V call is TRDV1, the J call TRDJ1; possibly TRDD3 for D (8 bases). The J gene is absent in TCRdb and was assigned here via DNA matching to germline. The germline V gene has CDR1 TSWWSYY and CDR2 QGS. The germline V and J ends were trimmed by 4 bases and 6 bases, with 30 bases remaining between them. This CDR3 has 19 amino acids. CDR3 in amino acids: CALGVFLLGTGGYRNKLIF. The DNA for the CDR3 is TGTGCTCTTGGGGTATTCCTACTTGGAACTGGGGGGTACAGGAATAAACTCATCTTT.

This clone appeared a few times. The protein given by TCRdb reflects a much larger clone and differs at residue 10 from this DNA's translation, likely from a read error; the protein shown is the DNA's translation. V usage is TRDV1 and J usage is TRDJ2, with 9 bases fitting TRDD2. TCRdb offers no J gene call, so here the DNA was matched to germline to obtain one. V shed 1 base, J shed 6 bases, and the junction held 24 bases outside the gene matches. CDR3 length: 22 amino acids. Germline loops: CDR1 TSWWSYY, CDR2 QGS. This CDR3 reads CALGEPPSYSGEGDPRSAQLFF. CDR3 coding DNA: TGTGCTCTTGGGGAACCTCCTTCCTACTCCGGGGAGGGGGATCCTAGGTCAGCACAACTCTTCTTT.

This clone was found a few times. The protein that TCRdb holds for this DNA derives from a much larger clone and differs from the translated DNA at residue 9, which likely indicates a read error; the protein shown here is translated from the DNA. The J gene is TRDJ1, the V gene TRDV1; maybe TRDD3 (6 bases). TCRdb supplies no J gene; here it was assigned by aligning the nucleotide sequence to germline. The CDR3 loop spans 19 amino acids. The germline V and J ends were trimmed by 1 base and 4 bases, with 25 bases remaining between them. Germline V gives CDR1 TSWWSYY, CDR2 QGS. The CDR3 loop reads CALGEHKAGWGARVDKLIF. For the CDR3, the DNA is TGTGCTCTTGGGGAACATAAGGCGGGCTGGGGTGCTCGGGTCGATAAACTCATCTTT.

This clone has more than one count but fewer than ten. The TCRdb protein comes from a much larger clone and disagrees with this DNA's translation at residue 3, likely due to a read error; the protein given here is derived from the DNA. The rearrangement joins TRDV2 to TRDJ1; TRDD2 might be the D (5 bases). No J segment appears in TCRdb, so it was assigned here by matching the sequence to germline. Germline CDR1 GEAIGNYY, CDR2 EKD. The CDR3 totals 13 residues. Here the CDR3 DNA reads TGTGCCCGTGATCCCCTTCGGACCGATAAACTCATCTTT. Translating gives CARDPLRTDKLIF.

This clone was seen a handful of times. The TCRdb protein comes from a much larger clone and disagrees with this DNA's translation at residue 12, likely due to a read error; the protein given here is derived from the DNA. The chain has TRDV2 and TRDJ3; 9 nucleotides align to TRDD3. TCRdb records no J gene; here it was assigned by comparing the DNA to germline. Per the germline V gene, CDR1 is GEAIGNYY and CDR2 is EKD. With V trimmed by 1 base and J by 5 bases, 11 bases remained unmatched. CDR3 length: 19 amino acids. The CDR3 nucleotides read TGTGCCTGTGACACGGTCTTGTCTGGGGGATCCCGGGACACCCGACAGATGTTTTTC. Protein product: CACDTVLSGGSRDTRQMFF.

This clone was found a few times. This likely reflects a read error, since a far larger clone is one base away. The sample holds other DNA sequences that translate to the same CDR3. This sequence joins TRDV1 and TRDJ1; D might be TRDD3 (6 bases). TCRdb records no J gene; here it was assigned by comparing the DNA to germline. V was pared by 4 bases and J by 9 bases, with 21 bases between. CDR3 length: 15 residues. Germline CDR1 reads TSWWSYY; CDR2 reads QGS. Here the CDR3 reads CALGVLGYLWGQLIF. CDR3 coding DNA: TGTGCTCTTGGGGTCTTGGGGTACCTGTGGGGGCAACTCATCTTT.

This clone was seen more than once but under ten times. A read error likely explains why the TCRdb protein, taken from a much larger clone, differs from this DNA's translation at residue 5; the protein shown is translated from the DNA. As DNA, the CDR3 is TGTGCTCTTGGGGGAATTTCGATACGACGACCCGATAAACTCATCTTT. Its translation: CALGGISIRRPDKLIF. The chain uses TRDV1 and TRDJ1, with a possible D match to TRDD3 (6 bases). The CDR3 runs 16 residues. Deletions cut 4 bases from V and 3 bases from J, with 18 bases between. Per the germline V gene, CDR1 is TSWWSYY and CDR2 is QGS.

On this clone itself: A far larger clone differs by one base, so this is likely a read error. Other DNA variants within this sample encode the same CDR3. This sequence joins TRDV1 and TRDJ1; D uncertain. CDR3 length: 21 residues. Germline V gene data show CDR1 as TSWWSYY and CDR2 as QGS. The chain's CDR3 is CALGERLENLLSPYYTDKLIF. In nucleotides, the CDR3 is TGTGCTCTTGGGGAACGCCTTGAGAACTTACTGAGCCCTTATTACACTGATAAACTCATCTTT.

On this clone itself: TCRdb lists the protein of a much larger clone for this DNA, which differs at residue 7, so this is likely a read error; the protein given here is translated from the DNA itself. The chain joins TRDV1 to TRDJ1; maybe TRDD3 (5 bases). TCRdb does not report a J gene; here it was assigned by matching the DNA to germline references. This CDR3 spans 17 amino acids. Germline V gene lookup returns CDR1 TSWWSYY and CDR2 QGS. With 3 bases removed from V and 7 bases from J, the gap between germline ends came to 24 bases. The CDR3 DNA sequence: TGTGCTCTTGGGGACCTCACAGGGGGCCCCGGCACGGCTAAACTCATCTTT. It translates to CALGDLTGGPGTAKLIF.

The table lists this clone with a few counts. One base separates it from a far larger clone, so it is likely a read error. The sample has other DNA sequences that encode this CDR3 too. The CDR3 DNA follows: TGTGCCCTTGGGGAACCTCCTCCTACGAAGAGGGGTCTGTACACCGATAAACTCATCTTT. The encoded protein is CALGEPPPTKRGLYTDKLIF. This chain joins TRDV1 and TRDJ1; perhaps TRDD2 as D (6 bases). This CDR3 has 20 amino acids. Germline CDR1 and CDR2: TSWWSYY and QGS.

This clone was seen at least ten times. This probably arose from a read error, given a far larger clone one base away. The identical CDR3 is also encoded by other nucleotide sequences in the sample. The chain has TRDV2 and TRDJ1; D possibly corresponds to TRDD2 (5 bases). TCRdb lists no J gene, so it was determined here by aligning the DNA to germline. V was clipped by 3 bases and J by 0 bases, with 10 bases between them. The CDR3 loop spans 14 amino acids. Germline CDR1 reads GEAIGNYY; CDR2 reads EKD. CDR3 in amino acids: CACDSLLNTDKLIF. As DNA, the CDR3 is TGTGCCTGTGACTCCCTACTTAACACCGATAAACTCATCTTT.

This clone has just a few counts. A far larger clone differs by one base, so this is likely a read error. Other DNA sequences from this sample encode an identical CDR3 as well. For the CDR3, the DNA is TGTGCCTTCCCCACCGGGTTCCCGAGGCCCCATTGGGGGATACGCTCGTACACCGATAAACTCATCTTT. This gives the protein CAFPTGFPRPHWGIRSYTDKLIF. The rearrangement joins TRDV3 to TRDJ1; 11 bases agree with TRDD3. The J gene, missing from TCRdb, was assigned here through DNA to germline matching. CDR3 length equals 23 residues. Trimming cost V 3 bases and J 0 bases; bases outside gene matches: 30. Germline-derived CDR1 and CDR2 are TVYSNPD and GDNSRS (reference sequence).

This clone was detected a few times. TCRdb records a much larger clone's protein for this DNA, with a difference at residue 8 that likely arises from a read error; the protein given is the translation of the DNA. The chain carries TRDV3 and TRDJ1; TRDD3 matches at 11 bases. No J segment appears in TCRdb, so it was assigned here by matching the sequence to germline. Trimming at V came to 4 bases and at J to 0 bases, leaving 28 bases not matched to a gene. This CDR3 has 22 residues. Germline values: CDR1 TVYSNPD, CDR2 GDNSRS (reference sequence). The chain's CDR3 is CACKLPISSYWGIRVDTDKLIF. In DNA, the CDR3 is TGTGCCTGCAAACTTCCTATCTCCTCGTACTGGGGGATAAGAGTGGACACCGATAAACTCATCTTT. Looking up the rest from reference TRDV3 and TRDJ1 gives the full variable domain: CDKVTQSSPDQTVASGSEVVLLCTYDTVYSNPDLFWYRIRPDYSFQFVFYGDNSRSEGADFTQGRFSVKHILTQKAFHLVISPVRTEDSATYYCACKLPISSYWGIRVDTDKLIFGKGTRVTVEP.

Ten or more counts support this clone. This sequence joins TRDV1 and TRDJ1; D perhaps matches TRDD3 (5 bases). The CDR3 sequence is 16 residues long. V lost 0 bases, J lost 0 bases, and 11 bases lay in between. Looked up from germline, CDR1 is TSWWSYY and CDR2 is QGS. The CDR3 spells CALGELPGVHTDKLIF. For the CDR3, the DNA is TGTGCTCTTGGGGAACTTCCGGGGGTTCACACCGATAAACTCATCTTT.

This clone was counted only a few times. A read error is likely here: a far larger clone is one base away. The same CDR3 arises from other DNA sequences in this sample as well. This chain connects TRDV1 to TRDJ2, with a tentative D call TRDD3 (7 bases). The J gene was missing in TCRdb and was found by matching the end of the DNA to germline. The CDR3 length is 27 residues. Trimming took off 3 bases at V and 8 bases at J, with 52 bases between the two ends. Germline assignment: CDR1 TSWWSYY and CDR2 QGS. The CDR3 protein is CALGESGSFLRRGMGGSRPDEAAQLFF. CDR3 DNA: TGTGCTCTTGGGGAGAGCGGATCATTCCTAAGGAGGGGGATGGGGGGATCGAGGCCCGATGAAGCGGCACAACTCTTCTTT.

Relative to its sample, this clone is medium-sized (0.01 to 0.1%). Other DNA sequences within the sample encode an identical CDR3. This chain links TRDV1 with TRDJ1; the match to TRDD3 covers 9 bases. The germline gives CDR1 TSWWSYY, CDR2 QGS. V was pared by 2 bases and J by 1 base, with 14 bases of the junction left unmatched. This CDR3 has 19 residues. CDR3 loop: CALGEFGIFWGIFTDKLIF. Written as DNA, the CDR3 is TGTGCTCTTGGGGAATTCGGCATTTTCTGGGGGATCTTCACCGATAAACTCATCTTT.

This clone was seen more than once but under ten times. The protein recorded in TCRdb matches a much larger clone and deviates from this DNA's translation at residue 16, suggesting a read error; the protein here is obtained by translating the DNA. This chain links TRDV1 with TRDJ1; 12 bases are a match to TRDD3. Germline matching of the DNA provided the J gene here, since TCRdb leaves it blank. The CDR3 extends over 22 amino acids. Germline loops: CDR1 TSWWSYY, CDR2 QGS. V gave up 0 bases and J gave up 3 bases; unmatched junction bases: 20. The CDR3 nucleotides are TGTGCTCTTGGGGAACTAAGGTTTTTCCTACCGTACTGGGGGATACAGTCCGATAAACTCATCTTT. This codes for CALGELRFFLPYWGIQSDKLIF.

Worth noting for this clone: The protein held in TCRdb is that of a much larger clone and does not match this DNA's translation at residue 8, likely because of a read error; the protein shown is translated from the DNA. The J gene is TRDJ1, the V gene TRDV2, with 7 nucleotides matching TRDD3. Germline matching of the DNA provided the J gene here, since TCRdb leaves it blank. There are 18 residues in the CDR3. The germline CDR1 and CDR2 sequences are GEAIGNYY and EKD. Trimming at V came to 3 bases and at J to 0 bases, leaving 15 bases not matched to a gene. Written as DNA, the CDR3 is TGTGCCTGTGACCCAGCATCACCGGGGGATCCTCACACCGATAAACTCATCTTT. Translation gives CACDPASPGDPHTDKLIF.

Worth noting for this clone: Only one base separates this from a far larger clonotype, so it likely reflects a read error. Distinct nucleotide sequences in the sample also encode this CDR3. The V gene is TRDV1, the J gene TRDJ1, with a weak D call TRDD3 (5 bases). The CDR3 sequence is 21 residues long. Per the germline V gene, CDR1 is TSWWSYY and CDR2 is QGS. The CDR3 reads CALGELAVAGSSRWYTDKLIF. The CDR3 region has the DNA TGTGCTCTTGGGGAACTAGCGGTGGCGGGATCCTCAAGGTGGTACACTGATAAACTCATCTTT.